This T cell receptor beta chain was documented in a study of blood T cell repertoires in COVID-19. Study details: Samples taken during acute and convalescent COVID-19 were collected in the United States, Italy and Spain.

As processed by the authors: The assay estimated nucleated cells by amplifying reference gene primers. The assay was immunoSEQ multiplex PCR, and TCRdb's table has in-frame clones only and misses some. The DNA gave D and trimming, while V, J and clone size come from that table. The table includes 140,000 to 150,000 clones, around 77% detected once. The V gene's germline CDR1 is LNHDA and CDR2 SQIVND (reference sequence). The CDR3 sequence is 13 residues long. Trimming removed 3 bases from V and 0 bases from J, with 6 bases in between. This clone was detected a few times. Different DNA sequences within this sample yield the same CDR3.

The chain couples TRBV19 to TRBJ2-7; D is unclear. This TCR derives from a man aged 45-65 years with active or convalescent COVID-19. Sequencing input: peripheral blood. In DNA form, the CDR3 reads TGTGCCAGTAGTATGCGGCTCTCCTACGAGCAGTACTTC. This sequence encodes CASSMRLSYEQYF.